Listed below are T cell receptor beta chains from one sample, sequenced in a study of blood T cells in healthy people across ages. TCRdb fed the 5' RACE reads into MiXCR, producing one record per CDR3 protein. Of around 1,000,000 distinct CDR3 sequences in the sample, less than 25% were seen once. The same specimen was also included in a second study, on T cells of mothers and their children.

Sample: blood. Receptors originate from a girl aged 2 to 10 in good health. Each CDR3 is given with its conserved first and last residue. The order of the fields is D gene, clone size, J gene, V gene, CDR3 DNA, CDR3 protein. D genes are given only for firm matches. A row's size may be missing; if present it is once, few, many or a size class.

TRBD1 | . | TRBJ2-1 | TRBV20-1 | TGCAGTGCGCCGGGACAGGGAGGCTACAATGAGCAGTTCTTC | CSAPGQGGYNEQFF
. | . | TRBJ2-7 | TRBV29-1 | TGCAGCGTTACAGGTCTAGATCCCTACGAGCAGTACTTC | CSVTGLDPYEQYF
. | . | TRBJ2-4 | TRBV25-1 | TGTGCCAGCAGTGAATTTGACGGGTTGGCCAAAAACATTCAGTACTTC | CASSEFDGLAKNIQYF
TRBD1 | few | TRBJ1-2 | TRBV27 | TGTGCCAGCAGTTTATATTCGGAGGGGGCGCCCCATGGCTACACCTTC | CASSLYSEGAPHGYTF
. | . | TRBJ2-7 | TRBV20-1 | TGCAGTGCTAGAGACGTAGAATTAGCCTCCTACGAGCAGTACTTC | CSARDVELASYEQYF
. | . | TRBJ1-1 | TRBV6-5 | TGTGCCAGCAGTTACTCAGGTCACACTACTGAAGCTTTCTTT | CASSYSGHTTEAFF
. | few | TRBJ2-7 | TRBV28 | TGTGCCAGCATGAGGCTAGGCTACTACGAGCAGTACTTC | CASMRLGYYEQYF
TRBD2 | few | TRBJ2-7 | TRBV20-1 | TGCAGTGCTACAGAGCGGGAGGGCCTCTACGAGCAGTACTTC | CSATEREGLYEQYF
. | few | TRBJ2-2 | TRBV5-1 | TGCGCCAGCAGCTTGGACGCCGCCACCGGGGAGCTGTTTTTT | CASSLDAATGELFF
TRBD2 | few | TRBJ2-5 | TRBV6-6 | TGTGCCAGCACCCAAGCAAGACTAGCGGAAGAGACCCAGTACTTC | CASTQARLAEETQYF
. | . | TRBJ1-5 | TRBV19 | TGTGCCACCGCCGTCTATAGCAATCAGCCCCAGCATTTT | CATAVYSNQPQHF
TRBD2 | . | TRBJ2-3 | TRBV7-3 | TGTGCCAGCAGCTTAGCTAGCGGGGGGCCTTATTCTACGCAGTATTTT | CASSLASGGPYSTQYF
. | . | TRBJ1-1 | TRBV6-6 | TGTGCCAGCAGCTACTCGAGCGGGTCGGGTGAAGCTTTCTTT | CASSYSSGSGEAFF
. | . | TRBJ2-7 | TRBV4-1 | TGCGCCAGCAGCCAAGGTGCGGGAACCCCCTACGAGCAGTACTTC | CASSQGAGTPYEQYF
. | . | TRBJ2-7 | TRBV24-1 | TGTGCCACCAGTGATGTATGGGGAGACGAGCAGTACTTC | CATSDVWGDEQYF
TRBD1 | once | TRBJ2-1 | TRBV10-3 | TGTGCCATCAGGAGTGAGTCGGGTAAGGTCCTCCGGGACAGGGGCCACAATGAGCAGTTCTTC | CAIRSESGKVLRDRGHNEQFF
. | . | TRBJ1-1 | TRBV19 | TGTGCCAGCCATCACAGGGTGGGGGCTGAAGCTTTCTTT | CASHHRVGAEAFF
. | . | TRBJ2-5 | TRBV7-8 | TGTGCCAGCAGCTTATGGGCCTTGGGCTCCCTAGAGACCCAGTACTTC | CASSLWALGSLETQYF
TRBD1 | few | TRBJ2-7 | TRBV14 | TGTGCCAGCAGCCTTTCGACAGGGTACTCCTACGAGCAGTACTTC | CASSLSTGYSYEQYF
. | . | TRBJ2-3 | TRBV4-1 | TGCGCCAGTAGGGGACCCAACACAGATACGCAGTATTTT | CASRGPNTDTQYF
. | . | TRBJ2-1 | TRBV7-9 | TGTGCCAGCAGCTTATCCCTCATAGGCCAGGGGCCCTACAATGAGCAGTTCTTC | CASSLSLIGQGPYNEQFF
TRBD2 | . | TRBJ2-5 | TRBV7-2 | TGTGCCAGCAGCCTTACCAGGCCGGGGGACTATCAAGAGACCCAGTACTTC | CASSLTRPGDYQETQYF
. | many | TRBJ1-1 | TRBV6-5 | TGTGCCAGCAGTCCTAGTGACACTGAAGCTTTCTTT | CASSPSDTEAFF
. | . | TRBJ2-5 | TRBV7-2 | TGTGCCAGCGGGAGTACGGCATATGACCAGTACTTC | CASGSTAYDQYF
. | . | TRBJ2-7 | TRBV3-1 | TGTGCCAGCAGCCAAGGGGCACACGGTAACTACGAGCAGTACTTC | CASSQGAHGNYEQYF